A selection of T cell receptor beta chains follows, all from one sample in a study of a mutant IDH1 vaccine in newly diagnosed glioma. The method was immunoSEQ multiplex PCR; TCRdb's version includes in-frame clones alone and lacks a portion of them. The sample has roughly 64,000 clones; roughly 71% are singletons. Their antigens remain unidentified. Here the sequenced sample was PBMCs, taken from a glioma patient whose treatment included an IDH1 peptide vaccine. The receptors were sampled from a man aged 45 to 65 with glioma. CDR3s include the opening cysteine and the closing phenylalanine or tryptophan. The order of the fields is V gene, J gene, clone size, D gene, CDR3 protein, CDR3 DNA. D genes are given only for firm matches. Rows give clone size only sometimes, using once, few, many, or a class for an expanded clone.

V gene: TRBV11-2; J gene: TRBJ2-5; clone size: once; D gene: .; CDR3 protein: CASSLSGRQETQYF; CDR3 DNA: TGTGCCAGCAGCTTATCGGGGAGGCAAGAGACCCAGTACTTC
V gene: TRBV4-2; J gene: TRBJ1-4; clone size: .; D gene: .; CDR3 protein: CASSQQGRATNEKLFF; CDR3 DNA: TGTGCCAGCAGCCAACAGGGAAGGGCAACTAATGAAAAACTGTTTTTT
V gene: TRBV30; J gene: TRBJ2-1; clone size: .; D gene: .; CDR3 protein: CAWSPSYNEQFF; CDR3 DNA: TGTGCCTGGAGTCCCTCCTACAATGAGCAGTTCTTC
V gene: TRBV9; J gene: TRBJ2-7; clone size: .; D gene: TRBD1; CDR3 protein: CAGSVETGVGHEQYF; CDR3 DNA: TGTGCCGGCAGCGTAGAAACAGGGGTAGGCCACGAGCAGTACTTC
V gene: TRBV1; J gene: TRBJ1-2; clone size: .; D gene: .; CDR3 protein: CTSSQDGRDSPNYGYTF; CDR3 DNA: TGCACCAGCAGCCAAGATGGTCGAGACAGTCCTAACTATGGCTACACCTTC
V gene: TRBV30; J gene: TRBJ2-7; clone size: .; D gene: .; CDR3 protein: CAWDLGDIEYEQYF; CDR3 DNA: TGTGCCTGGGACCTGGGGGACATAGAGTACGAGCAGTACTTC
V gene: TRBV16; J gene: TRBJ1-1; clone size: medium-sized; D gene: .; CDR3 protein: CASSPSGSNTEAFF; CDR3 DNA: TGTGCCAGCAGCCCATCCGGTTCGAACACTGAAGCTTTCTTT
V gene: TRBV30; J gene: TRBJ1-1; clone size: .; D gene: .; CDR3 protein: CAWSRAWNTEAFF; CDR3 DNA: TGTGCCTGGAGCCGTGCCTGGAACACTGAAGCTTTCTTT
V gene: TRBV9; J gene: TRBJ1-1; clone size: once; D gene: TRBD1; CDR3 protein: CASSHPRGVLSEAFF; CDR3 DNA: TGTGCCAGCAGCCACCCCAGGGGGGTTTTGTCTGAAGCTTTCTTT
V gene: TRBV7-9; J gene: TRBJ2-7; clone size: .; D gene: TRBD1; CDR3 protein: CASSSGTGSYEQYF; CDR3 DNA: TGTGCCAGCAGCTCCGGGACAGGTAGCTACGAGCAGTACTTC
V gene: TRBV5-5; J gene: TRBJ2-7; clone size: .; D gene: .; CDR3 protein: CASSPPDKTYEQYF; CDR3 DNA: TGTGCCAGCAGCCCTCCGGACAAGACCTACGAGCAGTACTTC
V gene: TRBV6-5; J gene: TRBJ1-1; clone size: .; D gene: TRBD1; CDR3 protein: CASRQGQVTEAFF; CDR3 DNA: TGTGCCAGCAGACAAGGACAGGTAACTGAAGCTTTCTTT
V gene: TRBV29-1; J gene: TRBJ1-2; clone size: .; D gene: .; CDR3 protein: CSVESGANHGYTF; CDR3 DNA: TGCAGCGTTGAATCCGGGGCGAACCATGGCTACACCTTC
V gene: TRBV4-1; J gene: TRBJ1-5; clone size: .; D gene: .; CDR3 protein: CASSQDGRNQPQHF; CDR3 DNA: TGCGCCAGCAGCCAAGATGGCCGCAATCAGCCCCAGCATTTT
V gene: TRBV4-2; J gene: TRBJ2-1; clone size: .; D gene: TRBD1; CDR3 protein: CASSQKTGPSYNEQFF; CDR3 DNA: TGTGCCAGCAGCCAAAAGACAGGGCCCTCCTACAATGAGCAGTTCTTC
V gene: TRBV30; J gene: TRBJ1-2; clone size: few; D gene: .; CDR3 protein: CAWSVVGGHGYTF; CDR3 DNA: TGTGCCTGGAGTGTAGTGGGAGGCCATGGCTACACCTTC
V gene: TRBV5-6; J gene: TRBJ2-3; clone size: .; D gene: TRBD2; CDR3 protein: CASSLTSGGRTDTQYF; CDR3 DNA: TGTGCCAGCAGCTTGACTAGCGGGGGACGAACAGATACGCAGTATTTT
V gene: TRBV4-1; J gene: TRBJ1-1; clone size: .; D gene: .; CDR3 protein: CASSQGQGLNTEAFF; CDR3 DNA: TGCGCCAGCAGCCAAGGGCAGGGCCTGAACACTGAAGCTTTCTTT
V gene: TRBV7-9; J gene: TRBJ2-2; clone size: once; D gene: TRBD2; CDR3 protein: CASSLLAGDTGELFF; CDR3 DNA: TGTGCCAGCAGCTTGTTAGCGGGGGACACCGGGGAGCTGTTTTTT
V gene: TRBV5-6; J gene: TRBJ2-7; clone size: .; D gene: TRBD1; CDR3 protein: CASSSLDRGISYEQYF; CDR3 DNA: TGTGCCAGCAGCTCCCTGGACAGGGGAATATCCTACGAGCAGTACTTC
V gene: TRBV6-1; J gene: TRBJ1-1; clone size: .; D gene: .; CDR3 protein: CASNFGALNTEAFF; CDR3 DNA: TGTGCCAGCAATTTTGGGGCGCTAAACACTGAAGCTTTCTTT
V gene: TRBV4-3; J gene: TRBJ2-2; clone size: .; D gene: TRBD2; CDR3 protein: CASSQAGGLTGELFF; CDR3 DNA: TGCGCCAGCAGCCAAGCGGGAGGGCTCACCGGGGAGCTGTTTTTT
V gene: TRBV29-1; J gene: TRBJ2-2; clone size: once; D gene: .; CDR3 protein: CSVGKGPGELFF; CDR3 DNA: TGCAGCGTTGGAAAGGGTCCCGGGGAGCTGTTTTTT
V gene: TRBV6-5; J gene: TRBJ1-3; clone size: once; D gene: .; CDR3 protein: CASSYGELSGNTIYF; CDR3 DNA: TGTGCCAGCAGTTACGGGGAGTTATCTGGAAACACCATATATTTT
V gene: TRBV5-4; J gene: TRBJ1-5; clone size: .; D gene: .; CDR3 protein: CASSLKGGARQKF; CDR3 DNA: TGTGCCAGCAGCTTGAAAGGGGGGGCGCGACAGAAGTTT
V gene: TRBV7-9; J gene: TRBJ1-2; clone size: .; D gene: TRBD1; CDR3 protein: CAWGQGAEYGYTF; CDR3 DNA: TGTGCCTGGGGACAGGGGGCTGAGTATGGCTACACCTTC
V gene: TRBV6-5; J gene: TRBJ1-6; clone size: .; D gene: .; CDR3 protein: CASSSSKGTTLHF; CDR3 DNA: .
V gene: TRBV18; J gene: TRBJ1-5; clone size: once; D gene: .; CDR3 protein: CASSAPGPGDQPQHF; CDR3 DNA: TGTGCCAGCTCTGCCCCGGGCCCCGGGGATCAGCCCCAGCATTTT
V gene: TRBV2; J gene: TRBJ1-1; clone size: .; D gene: .; CDR3 protein: CASGGTFFGTEAFF; CDR3 DNA: TGTGCCAGCGGGGGGACCTTCTTTGGGACTGAAGCTTTCTTT
V gene: TRBV2; J gene: TRBJ2-3; clone size: .; D gene: TRBD2; CDR3 protein: CASSRSGGPGNTQYF; CDR3 DNA: TGTGCCAGCAGTCGGAGCGGGGGGCCCGGAAATACGCAGTATTTT
V gene: TRBV7-9; J gene: TRBJ1-3; clone size: .; D gene: .; CDR3 protein: CASSFVGNTIYF; CDR3 DNA: TGTGCCAGCAGCTTTGTGGGAAACACCATATATTTT